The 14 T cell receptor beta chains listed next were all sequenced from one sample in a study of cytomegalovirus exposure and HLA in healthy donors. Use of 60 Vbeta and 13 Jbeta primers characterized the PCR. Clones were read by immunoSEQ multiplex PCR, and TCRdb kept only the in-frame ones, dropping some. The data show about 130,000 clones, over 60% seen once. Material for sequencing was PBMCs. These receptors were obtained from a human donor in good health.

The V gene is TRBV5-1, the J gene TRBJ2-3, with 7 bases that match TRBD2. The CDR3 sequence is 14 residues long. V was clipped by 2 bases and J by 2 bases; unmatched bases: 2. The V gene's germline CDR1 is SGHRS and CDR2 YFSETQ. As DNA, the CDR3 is TGCGCCAGCAGCTTCGGGGGGTACACAGATACGCAGTATTTT. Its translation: CASSFGGYTDTQYF.

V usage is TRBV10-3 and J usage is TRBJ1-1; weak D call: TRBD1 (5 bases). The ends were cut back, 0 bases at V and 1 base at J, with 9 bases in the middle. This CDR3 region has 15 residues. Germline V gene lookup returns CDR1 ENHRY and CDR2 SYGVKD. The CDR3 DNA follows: TGTGCCATCAGTGAGTCGATTCAGGGGAACACTGAAGCTTTCTTT. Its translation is CAISESIQGNTEAFF.

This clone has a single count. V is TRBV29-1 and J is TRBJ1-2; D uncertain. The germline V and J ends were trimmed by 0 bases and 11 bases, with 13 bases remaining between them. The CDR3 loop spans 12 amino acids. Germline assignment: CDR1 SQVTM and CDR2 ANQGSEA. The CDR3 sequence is CSVEDRVGSYTF. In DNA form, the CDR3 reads TGCAGCGTTGAAGATCGGGTCGGTTCTTACACCTTC.

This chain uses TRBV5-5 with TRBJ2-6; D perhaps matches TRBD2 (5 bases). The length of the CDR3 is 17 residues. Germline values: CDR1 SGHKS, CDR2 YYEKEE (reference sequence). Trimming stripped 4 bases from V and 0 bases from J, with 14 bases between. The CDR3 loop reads CASSLPDYYSGANVLTF. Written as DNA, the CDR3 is TGTGCCAGCAGCCTGCCAGACTACTACTCTGGGGCCAACGTCCTGACTTTC.

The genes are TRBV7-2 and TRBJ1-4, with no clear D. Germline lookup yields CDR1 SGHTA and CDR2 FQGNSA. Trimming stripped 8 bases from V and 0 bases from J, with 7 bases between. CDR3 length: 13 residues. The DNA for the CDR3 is TGTGCCAGCGGGCGAGCAACTAATGAAAAACTGTTTTTT. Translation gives CASGRATNEKLFF.

The DNA of the CDR3 is TGTGCCAGCAAACTTCGGGACAACGCTAACTATGGCTACACCTTC. Translating gives CASKLRDNANYGYTF. The rearrangement uses TRBV6-6 and TRBJ1-2; a weak D match, TRBD1 (6 bases). V was clipped by 7 bases and J by 0 bases, with 15 bases between them. CDR1 is MNHNY, CDR2 SVGAGI, per germline (reference sequence). This CDR3 is built from 15 residues.

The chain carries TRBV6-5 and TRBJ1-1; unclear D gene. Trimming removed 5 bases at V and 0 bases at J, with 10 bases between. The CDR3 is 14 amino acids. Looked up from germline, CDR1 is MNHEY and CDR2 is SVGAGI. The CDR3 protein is CASSEWRMNTEAFF. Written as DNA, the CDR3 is TGTGCCAGCAGTGAATGGAGAATGAACACTGAAGCTTTCTTT.

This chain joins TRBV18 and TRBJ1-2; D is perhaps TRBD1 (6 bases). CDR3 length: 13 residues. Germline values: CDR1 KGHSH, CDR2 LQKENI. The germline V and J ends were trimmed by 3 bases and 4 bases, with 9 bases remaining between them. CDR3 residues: CASSPEGGYGYTF. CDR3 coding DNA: TGTGCCAGCTCACCCGAAGGGGGCTATGGCTACACCTTC.

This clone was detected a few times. The CDR3 loop reads CASSLQGGIEKLFF. As DNA, the CDR3 is TGTGCCAGCAGCTTACAGGGCGGTATAGAAAAACTGTTTTTT. The gene calls are TRBV28 and TRBJ1-4, with TRBD1 as a possible D gene (6 bases). The CDR3 has 14 amino acids. CDR1 and CDR2 from the germline V gene are MDHEN and SYDVKM. The V end lost 6 bases, the J end lost 8 bases, and 16 bases lay between the germline ends.

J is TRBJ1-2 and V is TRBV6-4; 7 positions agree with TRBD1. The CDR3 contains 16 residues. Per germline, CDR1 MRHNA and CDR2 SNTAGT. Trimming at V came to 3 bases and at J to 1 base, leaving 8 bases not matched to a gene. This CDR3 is CASSETGDSINYGYTF. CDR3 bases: TGTGCCAGCAGTGAAACAGGGGACAGTATTAACTATGGCTACACCTTC.

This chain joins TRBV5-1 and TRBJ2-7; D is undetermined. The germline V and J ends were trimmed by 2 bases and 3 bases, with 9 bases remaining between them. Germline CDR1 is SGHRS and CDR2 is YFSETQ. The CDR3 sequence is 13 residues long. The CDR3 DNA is TGCGCCAGCAGCTTTGAGAATAACTACGAGCAGTACTTC. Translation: CASSFENNYEQYF.

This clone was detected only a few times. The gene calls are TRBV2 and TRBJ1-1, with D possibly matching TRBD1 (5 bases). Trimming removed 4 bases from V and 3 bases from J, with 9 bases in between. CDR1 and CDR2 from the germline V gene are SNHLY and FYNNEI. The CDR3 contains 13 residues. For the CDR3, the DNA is TGTGCCAGCAGTGTGGCAGGGCACACTGAAGCTTTCTTT. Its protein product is CASSVAGHTEAFF.

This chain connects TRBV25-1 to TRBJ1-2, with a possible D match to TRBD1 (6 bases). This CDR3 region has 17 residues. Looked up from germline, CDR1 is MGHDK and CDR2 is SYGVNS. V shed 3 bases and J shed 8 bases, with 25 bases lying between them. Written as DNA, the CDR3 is TGTGCCAGCAGTGATGGGGGCAGAGGGTTAGGAAGCCAAGGCTACACCTTC. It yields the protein CASSDGGRGLGSQGYTF.

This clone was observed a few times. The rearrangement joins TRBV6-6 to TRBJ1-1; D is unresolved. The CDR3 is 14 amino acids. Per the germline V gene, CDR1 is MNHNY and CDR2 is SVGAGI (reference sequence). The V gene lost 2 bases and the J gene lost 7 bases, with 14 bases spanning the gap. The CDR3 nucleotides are TGTGCCAGCAGTTACACAGTTGGAGCGGGTGAAGCTTTCTTT. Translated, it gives CASSYTVGAGEAFF.